The present entry profiles one T cell receptor (beta chain) with its context. Clones were sequenced by immunoSEQ multiplex PCR, and TCRdb holds only the in-frame ones, with some missing. The data hold nearly 80,000 clones, with approximately 80% observed a single time. This record comes from a study of T cell responses to AZD1222 COVID-19 vaccine. The CDR3 runs to 19 residues. The V gene's germline CDR1 is MNHNS and CDR2 SASEGT. With 4 bases clipped from V and 5 bases from J, the junction kept 20 bases outside the gene matches. The chain couples TRBV6-1 to TRBJ2-1; 7 bases line up with TRBD2. The TCR was taken from an adult in good health. The source material was peripheral blood, sampled on day 0 of AZD1222 vaccination. The CDR3, as DNA: TGTGCCAGCAGTGGTTTTCGCGGGTTGGCTAGCGGAAGTAACAATGAGCAGTTCTTC. Translating it yields CASSGFRGLASGSNNEQFF.